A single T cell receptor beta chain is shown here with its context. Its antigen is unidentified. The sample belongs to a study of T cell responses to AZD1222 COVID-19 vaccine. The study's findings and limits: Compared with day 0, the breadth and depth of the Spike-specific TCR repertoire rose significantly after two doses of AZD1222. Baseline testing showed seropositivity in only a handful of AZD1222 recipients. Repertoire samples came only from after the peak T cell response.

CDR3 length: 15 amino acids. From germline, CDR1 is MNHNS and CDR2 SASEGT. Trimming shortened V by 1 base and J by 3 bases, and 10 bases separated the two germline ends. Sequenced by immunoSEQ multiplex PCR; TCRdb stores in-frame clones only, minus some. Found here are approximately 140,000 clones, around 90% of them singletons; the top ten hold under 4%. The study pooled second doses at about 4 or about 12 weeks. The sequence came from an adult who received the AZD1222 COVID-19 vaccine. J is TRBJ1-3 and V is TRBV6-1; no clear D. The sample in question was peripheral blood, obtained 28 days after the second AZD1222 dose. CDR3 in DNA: TGTGCCAGCAGTGAAGGTCTTTACGGTGGAAACACCATATATTTT. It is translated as CASSEGLYGGNTIYF.